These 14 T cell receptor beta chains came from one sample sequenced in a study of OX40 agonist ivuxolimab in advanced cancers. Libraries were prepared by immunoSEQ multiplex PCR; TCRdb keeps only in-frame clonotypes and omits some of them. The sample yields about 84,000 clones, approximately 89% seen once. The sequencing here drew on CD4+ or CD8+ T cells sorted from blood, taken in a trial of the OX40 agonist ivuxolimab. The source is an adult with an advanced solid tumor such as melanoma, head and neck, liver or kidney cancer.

The CDR3 DNA reads TGCGCCAGCAGCAAAACACAGGGGGCGCCGGCTGAAGCTTTCTTT. Its protein product is CASSKTQGAPAEAFF. The chain has TRBV5-1 and TRBJ1-1; 9 nucleotides match TRBD1. CDR3 length: 15 amino acids. Trimming at V came to 4 bases and at J to 6 bases, leaving 10 bases not matched to a gene. CDR1 and CDR2 from the germline V gene are SGHRS and YFSETQ.

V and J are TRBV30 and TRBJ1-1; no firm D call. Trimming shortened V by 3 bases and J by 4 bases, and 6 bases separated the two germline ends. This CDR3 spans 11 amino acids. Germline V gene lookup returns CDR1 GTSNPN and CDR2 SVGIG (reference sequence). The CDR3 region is CAWSVSTEAFF. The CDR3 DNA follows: TGTGCCTGGAGCGTATCCACTGAAGCTTTCTTT.

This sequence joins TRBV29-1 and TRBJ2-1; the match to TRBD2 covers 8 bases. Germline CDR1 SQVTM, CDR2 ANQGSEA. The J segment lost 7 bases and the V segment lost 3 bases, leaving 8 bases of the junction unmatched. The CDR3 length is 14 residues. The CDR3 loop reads CSVERGGPRNEQFF. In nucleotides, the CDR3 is TGCAGCGTTGAGCGCGGGGGGCCAAGGAATGAGCAGTTCTTC.

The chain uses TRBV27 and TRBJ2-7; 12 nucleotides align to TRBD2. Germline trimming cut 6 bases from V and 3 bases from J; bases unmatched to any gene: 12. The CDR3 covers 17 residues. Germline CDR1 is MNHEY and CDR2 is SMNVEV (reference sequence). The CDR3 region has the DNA TGTGCCAGCAGCCCCGTCGGACTAGCGGGAAATGACTACGAGCAGTACTTC. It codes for CASSPVGLAGNDYEQYF.

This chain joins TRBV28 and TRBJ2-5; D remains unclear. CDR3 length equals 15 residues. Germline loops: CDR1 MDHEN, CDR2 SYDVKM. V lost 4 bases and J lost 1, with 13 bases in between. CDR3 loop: CASSSTLGGQETQYF. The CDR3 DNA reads TGTGCCAGCAGTTCCACCTTAGGCGGCCAAGAGACCCAGTACTTC.

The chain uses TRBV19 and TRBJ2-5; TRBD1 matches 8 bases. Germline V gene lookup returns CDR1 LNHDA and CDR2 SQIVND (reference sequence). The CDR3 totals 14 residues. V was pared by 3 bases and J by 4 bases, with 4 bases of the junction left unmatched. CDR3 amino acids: CASSIQGAGETQYF. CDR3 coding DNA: TGTGCCAGTAGTATTCAGGGGGCCGGAGAGACCCAGTACTTC.

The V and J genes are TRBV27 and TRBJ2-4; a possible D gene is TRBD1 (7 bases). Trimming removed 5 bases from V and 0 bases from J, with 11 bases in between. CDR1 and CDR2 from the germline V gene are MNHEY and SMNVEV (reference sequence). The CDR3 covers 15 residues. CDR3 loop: CASSPRDRAKNIQYF. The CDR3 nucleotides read TGTGCCAGCAGTCCGCGGGACAGAGCCAAAAACATTCAGTACTTC.

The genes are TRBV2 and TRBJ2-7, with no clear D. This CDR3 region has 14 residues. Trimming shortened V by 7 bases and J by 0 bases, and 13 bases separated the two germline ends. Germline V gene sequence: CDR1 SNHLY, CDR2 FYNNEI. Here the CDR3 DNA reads TGTGCCAGCATGGGCAGTCGCCTCTCCTACGAGCAGTACTTC. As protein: CASMGSRLSYEQYF.

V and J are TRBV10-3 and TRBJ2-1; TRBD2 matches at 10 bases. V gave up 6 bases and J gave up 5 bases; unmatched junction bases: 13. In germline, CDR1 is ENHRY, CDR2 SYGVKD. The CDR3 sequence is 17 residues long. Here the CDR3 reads CAIRVGSGLALDNEQFF. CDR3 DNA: TGTGCCATCAGGGTGGGCTCGGGACTAGCGCTCGACAATGAGCAGTTCTTC.

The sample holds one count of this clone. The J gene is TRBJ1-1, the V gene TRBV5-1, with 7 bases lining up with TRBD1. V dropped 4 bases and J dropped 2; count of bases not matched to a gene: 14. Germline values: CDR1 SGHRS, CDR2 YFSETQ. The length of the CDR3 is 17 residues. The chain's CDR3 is CASSPTRLGGPNTEAFF. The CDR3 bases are TGCGCCAGCAGCCCGACCCGTTTAGGGGGCCCTAACACTGAAGCTTTCTTT.

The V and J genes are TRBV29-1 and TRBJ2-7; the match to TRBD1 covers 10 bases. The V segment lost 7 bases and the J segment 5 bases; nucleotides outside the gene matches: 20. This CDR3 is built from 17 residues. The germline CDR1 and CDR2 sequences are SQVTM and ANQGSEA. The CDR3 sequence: CSALRSGTGANINEQYF. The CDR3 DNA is TGCAGCGCCCTGAGGTCCGGGACAGGGGCCAACATAAACGAGCAGTACTTC.

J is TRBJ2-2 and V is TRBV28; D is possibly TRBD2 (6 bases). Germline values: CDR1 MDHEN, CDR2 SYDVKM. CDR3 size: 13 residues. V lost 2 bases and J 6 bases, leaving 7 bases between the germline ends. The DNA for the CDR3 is TGTGCCAGCAGTTTAGGGACTTCCGGGGAGCTGTTTTTT. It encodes CASSLGTSGELFF.

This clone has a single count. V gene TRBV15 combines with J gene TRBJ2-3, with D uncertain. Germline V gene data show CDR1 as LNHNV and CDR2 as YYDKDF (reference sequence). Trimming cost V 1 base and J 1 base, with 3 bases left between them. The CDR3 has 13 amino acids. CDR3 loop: CATSRGGTDTQYF. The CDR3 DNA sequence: TGTGCCACCAGCAGAGGAGGCACAGATACGCAGTATTTT.

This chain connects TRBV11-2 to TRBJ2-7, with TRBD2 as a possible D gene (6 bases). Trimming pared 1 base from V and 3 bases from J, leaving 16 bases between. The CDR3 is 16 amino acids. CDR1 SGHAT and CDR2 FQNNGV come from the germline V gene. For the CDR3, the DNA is TGTGCCAGCAGCTTAGTTCGAGGAGGGGTCCGCTACGAGCAGTACTTC. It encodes CASSLVRGGVRYEQYF.